This TCR beta chain was documented in a study of CD8 T cells in ankylosing spondylitis. The study's findings and limits: Some motif variants were previously reported in reactive arthritis synovial fluid and blood. Seemingly characteristic of ankylosing spondylitis blood was a TCR beta motif consisting of eight highly homologous variants. Significantly higher representation of disease-linked clones was reported for matched ankylosing spondylitis synovial fluid.

This clonotype occurred many times. Its antigen is still unknown. Researchers built TCR beta libraries using quantitative 5'-RACE with molecular barcodes. TCRdb analysed the 5' RACE reads with MiXCR anew, one entry per CDR3 protein. Of around 130,000 distinct CDR3 sequences in the sample, 6% to 8.5% are singletons; the top ten hold 12%. The sequence was obtained from a male donor with ankylosing spondylitis or in good health (not recorded which). Sequenced sample: blood, either unsorted or a sorted T cell fraction (not recorded which).

The CDR3 spells CSAISGGGTSGGPGDTQYF. CDR3 sequence (DNA): TGCAGTGCTATTTCGGGGGGAGGGACTAGCGGGGGGCCAGGGGATACGCAGTATTTT. The rearrangement joins TRBV20-1 to TRBJ2-3, with 15 nucleotides matching TRBD2. The CDR3 loop spans 19 amino acids. Germline V lookup: CDR1 DFQATT, CDR2 SNEGSKA (reference sequence). The J segment lost 6 bases and the V segment lost 4 bases, leaving 17 bases of the junction unmatched.